This T cell receptor (beta chain) was recorded in a study of neurological immune-mediated disorders. The sorted libraries involved the use of 850,000 to 1,000,000 CD4+ or CD8+ T cells. Synthesis of cDNA was accomplished via 5'RACE employing 10-nucleotide random UMIs. Using its own MiXCR run on the 5' RACE reads, TCRdb lists one record per CDR3 protein. This sample has over 4,500 distinct CDR3 sequences, with 20% to 30% found just once. The CDR3 runs to 19 residues. Looked up from germline, CDR1 is LGHDT and CDR2 is YNNKEL (reference sequence). J was trimmed by 5 bases and V by 8 bases; bases with no gene match: 23.

Sequencing was performed on CD8+ T cells from blood. The receptor's source is a woman in her sixties or seventies with HTLV-1-associated myelopathy (HAM/TSP). The V call is TRBV3-1, the J call TRBJ2-1; the match to TRBD1 covers 8 bases. The chain's CDR3 is CASDRAGTGVPYADNEQFF. Here the CDR3 DNA reads TGTGCCAGCGACCGTGCCGGGACAGGCGTACCCTACGCTGACAATGAGCAGTTCTTC.